This T cell receptor beta chain originates from a study of regulatory T cells in long-lasting Graves disease. Germline lookup yields CDR1 LNHDA and CDR2 SQIVND (reference sequence). The CDR3 is made up of 14 amino acids. V was clipped by 4 bases and J by 4 bases; unmatched bases: 4. The time point is: newly diagnosed GD, antithyroid drugs for less than 3 months. Extracted RNA from PBMCs served as the source of the TCR library. From each patient, about 8.5 milliliters of peripheral blood was drawn and collected into an EDTA anticoagulant tube. Combining iRepertoire HTBI primers with Arm-PCR of CDR3 regions, the authors built TCR beta libraries. TCRdb analysed the multiplex PCR reads with MiXCR anew, one entry per CDR3 protein. The sample lists about 620,000 distinct CDR3 sequences; 16% were seen once. Study outcomes and limitations: TRBV28 was favored in persistent disease, as were TRBJ1-2 and TRBJ2-5. For persistent Graves' patients, TCR diversity was lower than for newly diagnosed ones.

Remarks on this clonotype: The antigen is unknown.

This sample was shared with a second study, whose subject was T cells in Graves' hyperthyroidism and ophthalmopathy. This second study says: TCR CDR3 regions were first amplified by RT-PCR with HTBI primers.

This receptor was identified in a woman aged 25 to 45 with Graves disease. The sequenced sample was peripheral blood mononuclear cells (PBMCs), obtained at new diagnosis, from a patient treated with antithyroid drugs. The chain has TRBV19 and TRBJ1-2, with 9 bases that match TRBD1. CDR3 DNA: TGTGCCAGTAGTACAGGACAGGGGAGCTATGGCTACACCTTC. It codes for CASSTGQGSYGYTF.